Each of the 2 T cell receptor beta chains below was sequenced from the same sample in a study of blood T cell repertoires in COVID-19. Assay used: immunoSEQ multiplex PCR; TCRdb lists only in-frame clones, some missing. This repertoire shows over 85,000 clones, about 85% found once; its top ten account for around 12%. Sequenced material: peripheral blood. The receptor source for this set is a human donor in a cohort sampled during active COVID-19.

V gene TRBV20-1 combines with J gene TRBJ1-1; D ambiguous. Per the germline V gene, CDR1 is DFQATT and CDR2 is SNEGSKA (reference sequence). This CDR3 region has 11 residues. The V end was cut by 6 bases, the J end by 6 bases, with 11 bases between. The CDR3 DNA sequence: TGCAGTGCCCCGAGCCGGTCTGAAGCTTTCTTT. This encodes CSAPSRSEAFF.

J is TRBJ2-1 and V is TRBV9, with 9 bases fitting TRBD2. Germline trimming cut 4 bases from V and 9 bases from J; bases unmatched to any gene: 8. The germline CDR1 and CDR2 sequences are SGDLS and YYNGEE. This CDR3 has 14 residues. Written as DNA, the CDR3 is TGTGCCAGCAGCCCAATAGCGGGGGTTAGTGAGCAGTTCTTC. This codes for CASSPIAGVSEQFF. The full variable domain, completed using reference TRBV9 and TRBJ2-1, is DSGVTQTPKHLITATGQRVTLRCSPRSGDLSVYWYQQSLDQGLQFLIQYYNGEERAKGNILERFSAQQFPDLHSELNLSSLELGDSALYFCASSPIAGVSEQFFGPGTRLTVL.